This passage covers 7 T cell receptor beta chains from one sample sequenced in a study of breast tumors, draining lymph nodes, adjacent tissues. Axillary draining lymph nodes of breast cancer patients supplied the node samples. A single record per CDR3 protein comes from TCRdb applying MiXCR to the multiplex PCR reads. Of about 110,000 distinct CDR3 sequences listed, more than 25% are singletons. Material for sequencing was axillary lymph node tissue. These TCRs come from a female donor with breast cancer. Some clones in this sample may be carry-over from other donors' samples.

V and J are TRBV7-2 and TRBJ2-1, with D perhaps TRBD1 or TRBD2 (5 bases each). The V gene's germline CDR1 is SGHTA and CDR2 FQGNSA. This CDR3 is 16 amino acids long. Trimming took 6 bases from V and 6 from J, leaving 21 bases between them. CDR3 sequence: CASRDRRDRGTNEQFF. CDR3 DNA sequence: TGTGCCAGCAGAGACCGCAGGGATCGTGGGACCAATGAGCAGTTCTTC.

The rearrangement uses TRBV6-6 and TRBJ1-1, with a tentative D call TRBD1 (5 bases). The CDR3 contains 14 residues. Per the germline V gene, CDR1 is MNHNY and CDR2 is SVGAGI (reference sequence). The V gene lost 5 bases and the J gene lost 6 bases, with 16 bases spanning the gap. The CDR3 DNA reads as TGTGCCAGCAGTCCGCTGGGGTCAGGGTCTGAAGCTTTCTTT. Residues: CASSPLGSGSEAFF.

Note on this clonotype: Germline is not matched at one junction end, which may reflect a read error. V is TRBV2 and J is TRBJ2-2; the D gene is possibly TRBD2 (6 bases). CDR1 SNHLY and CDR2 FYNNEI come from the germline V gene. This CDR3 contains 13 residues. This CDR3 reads CASSPLVGGELFF. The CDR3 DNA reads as TGTGCCAGCAGTCCTCTTGTAGGCGGGGAGCTGTTCTTT.

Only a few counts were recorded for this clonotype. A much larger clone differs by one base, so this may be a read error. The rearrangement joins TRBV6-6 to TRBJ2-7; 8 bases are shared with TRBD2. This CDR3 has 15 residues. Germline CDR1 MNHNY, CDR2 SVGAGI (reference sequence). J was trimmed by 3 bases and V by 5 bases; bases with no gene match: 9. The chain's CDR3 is CASSHTSGEGYEQYF. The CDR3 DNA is TGTGCCAGCAGTCATACTAGCGGTGAAGGCTACGAGCAGTACTTC.

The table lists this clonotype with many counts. CDR3 protein: CASSLGGPAGGYEQYF. CDR3 nucleotides: TGTGCCAGCAGCTTGGGGGGACCAGCGGGAGGCTACGAGCAGTACTTC. The genes are TRBV5-8 and TRBJ2-7; the match to TRBD2 covers 9 bases. The V gene end was trimmed by 0 bases and the J gene end by 3 bases; junction bases not matched to a gene: 7. Looked up from germline, CDR1 is SGHTS and CDR2 is YDEGEE. The CDR3 length is 16 residues.

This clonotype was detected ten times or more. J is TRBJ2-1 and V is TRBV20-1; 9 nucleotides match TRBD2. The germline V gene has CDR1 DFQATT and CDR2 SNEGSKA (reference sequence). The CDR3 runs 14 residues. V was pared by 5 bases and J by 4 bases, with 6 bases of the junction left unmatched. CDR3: CSAVAGAGYNEQFF. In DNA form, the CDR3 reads TGCAGTGCTGTAGCGGGAGCGGGATACAATGAGCAGTTCTTC.

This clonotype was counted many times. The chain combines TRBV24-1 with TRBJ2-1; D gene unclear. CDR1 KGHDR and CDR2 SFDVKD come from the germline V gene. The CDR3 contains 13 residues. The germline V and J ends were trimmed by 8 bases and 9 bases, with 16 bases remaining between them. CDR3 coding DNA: TGTGCCACCACCACGGAGAAGCGCGCTGAGCAGTTCTTC. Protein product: CATTTEKRAEQFF.